Listed here are 27 T cell receptor beta chains from one sample, sequenced in a study of blood T cell repertoires in COVID-19 (TCRdb year 2020). The library came from the immunoSEQ multiplex PCR assay. TCRdb's version of the immuneACCESS table is confined to in-frame rearrangements and falls short of the full clone set. An unresolved V gene accounts for under half of the shortfall where checked; the remainder is of unknown origin. Present in this sample are over 200,000 clones, approximately 82% of which were seen just once. The ten largest clones represent approximately 6% of the sample. The source material was peripheral blood. The source of these receptors is a man older than 75 with acute or convalescent COVID-19.

The rearrangement uses TRBV7-5 and TRBJ2-2; no check of the table's D call, TRBD1, against the DNA was made. TRBV7-5 is marked as a pseudogene. The CDR3 consists of 17 residues. CDR3 sequence reads: CVRSFQGLTRAAGELFF. DNA for the CDR3: TGTGTCAGAAGCTTCCAGGGATTGACCCGGGCTGCCGGGGAGCTGTTTTTT.

The gene calls are TRBV29-1 and TRBJ1-1; D uncertain. CDR3 length: 12 residues. Germline values: CDR1 SQVTM, CDR2 ANQGSEA. The germline V and J ends were trimmed by 5 bases and 6 bases, with 13 bases remaining between them. The CDR3 sequence: CSVNKDGAEAFF. DNA of the CDR3: TGCAGCGTTAACAAGGATGGAGCTGAAGCTTTCTTT. The whole variable domain, remainder taken from reference TRBV29-1 and TRBJ1-1, is SAVISQKPSRDICQRGTSLTIQCQVDSQVTMMFWYRQQPGQSLTLIATANQGSEATYESGFVIDKFPISRPNLTFSTLTVSNMSPEDSSIYLCSVNKDGAEAFFGQGTRLTVV.

A single count supports this clone. J is TRBJ2-5 and V is TRBV7-8; TRBD2 is a possible D gene (5 bases). CDR3 length: 13 amino acids. V lost 5 bases and J 5 bases, leaving 12 bases between the germline ends. Germline loops: CDR1 SGHVS, CDR2 FQNEAQ. Here the CDR3 reads CASSPTRGETQYF. The CDR3 nucleotides are TGTGCCAGCAGCCCAACTCGAGGGGAGACCCAGTACTTC.

The rearrangement links TRBV24-1 to TRBJ2-4; 8 nucleotides agree with TRBD1. This CDR3 is 14 amino acids long. Germline assignment: CDR1 KGHDR and CDR2 SFDVKD. Trimming took 4 bases from V and 6 from J; bases not matched to a gene: 4. The CDR3 region is CATSDPGTGNIQYF. The CDR3 DNA sequence: TGTGCCACCAGTGACCCCGGGACAGGAAACATTCAGTACTTC.

V gene TRBV6-1 combines with J gene TRBJ1-1; D might be TRBD1 (5 bases). Germline-derived CDR1 and CDR2 are MNHNS and SASEGT. The V end was cut by 2 bases, the J end by 2 bases, with 12 bases between. The CDR3 is made up of 15 amino acids. In nucleotides, the CDR3 is TGTGCCAGCAGTGAATTGGCCAGGGAAAACACTGAAGCTTTCTTT. Translated, it gives CASSELARENTEAFF.

This rearrangement joins TRBV5-4 to TRBJ2-7, with 8 bases fitting TRBD2. This CDR3 region has 14 residues. From germline, CDR1 is SGHNT and CDR2 YYREEE (reference sequence). The J segment lost 6 bases and the V segment lost 0 bases, leaving 5 bases of the junction unmatched. The chain's CDR3 is CASSLALAGSEQYF. The CDR3 DNA reads TGTGCCAGCAGCTTGGCTCTAGCGGGTTCCGAGCAGTACTTC.

This chain links TRBV7-2 with TRBJ2-7; 7 bases align to TRBD1. V trimming: 7 bases; J trimming: 1 base; junction bases outside the gene matches: 7. This CDR3 spans 14 amino acids. The germline CDR1 and CDR2 sequences are SGHTA and FQGNSA. The CDR3, as DNA: TGTGCCAGCACAGGGACAGTAGCTTCCTACGAGCAGTACTTC. This sequence encodes CASTGTVASYEQYF.

This chain uses TRBV5-1 with TRBJ2-2; 9 bases align to TRBD2. The CDR3 length is 16 residues. The V gene end was trimmed by 3 bases and the J gene end by 2 bases; junction bases not matched to a gene: 5. Germline CDR1 reads SGHRS; CDR2 reads YFSETQ. CDR3 region: CASSSGTSLNTGELFF. The CDR3 DNA follows: TGCGCCAGCAGCTCCGGGACTAGCCTAAACACCGGGGAGCTGTTTTTT.

The chain couples TRBV18 to TRBJ2-2, with 7 positions matching TRBD1. V trimming: 5 bases; J trimming: 2 bases; junction bases outside the gene matches: 5. The germline V gene has CDR1 KGHSH and CDR2 LQKENI. CDR3 length: 15 residues. CDR3 bases: TGTGCCAGCTCATCCGGGACAGTTAACACCGGGGAGCTGTTTTTT. Translating gives CASSSGTVNTGELFF.

The CDR3 protein is CASSVRGYTGELFF. DNA of the CDR3: TGTGCCAGCAGTGTTAGGGGCTATACCGGGGAGCTGTTTTTT. The genes are TRBV25-1 and TRBJ2-2; possible D gene TRBD1, 5 bases. Germline values: CDR1 MGHDK, CDR2 SYGVNS. The CDR3 length is 14 residues. Between the trimmed V and J ends, which lost 4 bases and 5 bases, there was a span of 11 bases.

V and J are TRBV5-1 and TRBJ2-2, with 8 nucleotides matching TRBD1. The J segment lost 4 bases and the V segment lost 4 bases, leaving 9 bases of the junction unmatched. The length of the CDR3 is 16 residues. Germline V gene lookup returns CDR1 SGHRS and CDR2 YFSETQ. The CDR3 sequence: CASSGDRGLGTGELFF. CDR3 bases: TGCGCCAGCAGCGGTGACAGGGGATTGGGCACCGGGGAGCTGTTTTTT. Supplemented by reference TRBV5-1 and TRBJ2-2, the full variable domain reads KAGVTQTPRYLIKTRGQQVTLSCSPISGHRSVSWYQQTPGQGLQFLFEYFSETQRNKGNFPGRFSGRQFSNSRSEMNVSTLELGDSALYLCASSGDRGLGTGELFFGEGSRLTVL.

This clone occurred a few times. This chain uses TRBV10-3 with TRBJ2-1; D perhaps matches TRBD1 (5 bases). The V gene's germline CDR1 is ENHRY and CDR2 SYGVKD. V was cut by 8 bases and J by 2 bases, with 16 bases left in between. CDR3 length: 15 amino acids. The CDR3 DNA is TGTGCCATCGCGGCCCCAGGGATTGCCTACAATGAGCAGTTCTTC. Its protein product is CAIAAPGIAYNEQFF.

CDR3 protein: CASSRGLYNEQFF. In nucleotides, the CDR3 is TGTGCCAGCAGCAGGGGGCTTTACAATGAGCAGTTCTTC. This chain connects TRBV11-2 to TRBJ2-1; 7 bases are a match to TRBD1. Germline V gene lookup returns CDR1 SGHAT and CDR2 FQNNGV. The CDR3 is 13 residues long. With V trimmed by 5 bases and J by 4 bases, 2 bases remained unmatched.

The chain has TRBV3-1 (or the pseudogene TRBV3-2) and TRBJ1-5, with TRBD1 identical over 8 bases. Trimming removed 6 bases from V and 7 bases from J; junction bases left unmatched: 8. The CDR3 consists of 14 residues. Germline loops: CDR1 LGHDT, CDR2 YNNKEL (reference sequence). CDR3 region: CASRETGAGQPQHF. The CDR3 DNA follows: TGTGCCAGCAGGGAGACAGGGGCAGGACAGCCCCAGCATTTT.

This chain joins TRBV30 and TRBJ2-1; 8 nucleotides match TRBD1. The J segment lost 9 bases and the V segment lost 5 bases, leaving 18 bases of the junction unmatched. Germline CDR1 reads GTSNPN; CDR2 reads SVGIG (reference sequence). CDR3 size: 16 residues. The CDR3 DNA sequence: TGTGCCTGGGACAGGGGTACCAGGCTGCGGCCCAGTGAGCAGTTCTTC. It translates to CAWDRGTRLRPSEQFF.

In its sample, this clone was seen once. This chain joins TRBV7-7 and TRBJ2-5, with 7 bases that match TRBD1. The CDR3 sequence is 15 residues long. The V and J ends lost 5 bases and 2 bases, in that order; junction bases with no gene match: 8. In germline, CDR1 is SSHAT, CDR2 FNYEAQ (reference sequence). This CDR3 reads CASSPAAGGQETQYF. The DNA of the CDR3 is TGTGCCAGCAGCCCCGCGGCAGGGGGACAAGAGACCCAGTACTTC.

This clone was observed a few times. The chain combines TRBV6-5 with TRBJ2-7; the match to TRBD1 covers 8 bases. Germline V CDR1 and CDR2: MNHEY, SVGAGI. The CDR3 length is 11 residues. Unmatched junction bases numbered 0, after V lost 8 bases and J lost 3 bases. The CDR3 region has the DNA TGTGCCAGCGACAGGGGCTACGAGCAGTACTTC. Translated, it gives CASDRGYEQYF.

The V and J genes are TRBV6-6 and TRBJ1-5; maybe TRBD1 (6 bases). The CDR3 totals 14 residues. Germline assignment: CDR1 MNHNY and CDR2 SVGAGI (reference sequence). Deletions cut 6 bases from V and 7 bases from J, with 16 bases between. The CDR3 loop reads CASRNRVSNQPQHF. Written as DNA, the CDR3 is TGTGCCAGCAGAAACAGGGTATCCAACCAGCCCCAGCATTTT.

This chain joins TRBV7-9 and TRBJ2-3; D not resolved. This CDR3 is built from 12 residues. In germline, CDR1 is SEHNR, CDR2 FQNEAQ (reference sequence). V gave up 3 bases and J gave up 6 bases, with 7 bases separating them. The CDR3 region is CASSFLQDTQYF. In DNA, the CDR3 is TGTGCCAGCAGCTTCTTGCAGGATACGCAGTATTTT. Using reference TRBV7-9 and TRBJ2-3 for the parts outside the CDR3, the full variable domain is DTGVSQNPRHKITKRGQNVTFRCDPISEHNRLYWYRQTLGQGPEFLTYFQNEAQLEKSRLLSDRFSAERPKGSFSTLEIQRTEQGDSAMYLCASSFLQDTQYFGPGTRLTVL.

This clone turned up a few times. The chain carries TRBV5-4 and TRBJ2-5, with 9 positions matching TRBD1. The CDR3 runs to 14 residues. The ends lost 3 bases at V and 3 bases at J; junction bases unmatched: 3. Germline values: CDR1 SGHNT, CDR2 YYREEE (reference sequence). The CDR3 region is CASSYGQGKETQYF. In nucleotides, the CDR3 is TGTGCCAGCAGCTACGGACAGGGGAAAGAGACCCAGTACTTC. Full variable domain (rest looked up from reference TRBV5-4 and TRBJ2-5): ETGVTQSPTHLIKTRGQQVTLRCSSQSGHNTVSWYQQALGQGPQFIFQYYREEENGRGNFPPRFSGLQFPNYSSELNVNALELDDSALYLCASSYGQGKETQYFGPGTRLLVL.

The chain couples TRBV28 to TRBJ1-6; no clear D. Trimming cost V 3 bases and J 0 bases, with 12 bases left between them. Per germline, CDR1 MDHEN and CDR2 SYDVKM. CDR3 length: 17 amino acids. This CDR3 is CASSLGRMSSYNSPLHF. The CDR3 nucleotides read TGTGCCAGCAGTTTGGGCAGAATGAGCTCCTATAATTCACCCCTCCACTTT.

The chain combines TRBV20-1 with TRBJ1-5, with TRBD1 identical over 7 bases. After removal of 3 bases from V and 6 bases from J, the junction contained 11 bases not matched to a gene. This CDR3 spans 15 amino acids. Germline lookup yields CDR1 DFQATT and CDR2 SNEGSKA (reference sequence). The DNA of the CDR3 is TGCAGTGCTAGTGCCACAGGGGAAACGGGTCAGCCCCAGCATTTT. Protein product: CSASATGETGQPQHF.

The chain is built from TRBV4-1 and TRBJ1-4; no definite D call. V was cut by 3 bases and J by 2 bases, with 10 bases left in between. Germline V gene sequence: CDR1 MGHRA, CDR2 YSYEKL. CDR3 length: 15 residues. The CDR3 sequence: CASSHQAGTNEKLFF. The CDR3 bases are TGCGCCAGCAGCCATCAAGCGGGGACTAATGAAAAACTGTTTTTT.

The V gene is TRBV2, the J gene TRBJ1-5; D is ambiguous. The CDR3 contains 14 residues. Germline loops: CDR1 SNHLY, CDR2 FYNNEI. V shed 7 bases and J shed 6 bases, with 16 bases lying between them. The CDR3, as DNA: TGTGCCAGCACGGAGGGCCGGATGGGTCAGCCCCAGCATTTT. Amino acids: CASTEGRMGQPQHF.

The chain joins TRBV4-1 to TRBJ2-3; D remains ambiguous. Per germline, CDR1 MGHRA and CDR2 YSYEKL. The CDR3 loop spans 16 amino acids. Trimming shortened V by 8 bases and J by 4 bases, and 22 bases separated the two germline ends. CDR3 residues: CASLFIRQAPSDTQYF. CDR3 sequence (DNA): TGCGCCAGCCTCTTTATCCGCCAGGCGCCTTCAGATACGCAGTATTTT.

This clone was found once. The gene calls are TRBV5-6 and TRBJ1-3; a weak D match, TRBD1 (6 bases). V gave up 4 bases and J gave up 0 bases, with 14 bases separating them. The CDR3 contains 16 residues. CDR1 SGHDT and CDR2 YYEEEE come from the germline V gene. The CDR3 region is CASSDLRGSSGNTIYF. The CDR3 nucleotides read TGTGCCAGCAGCGATCTCAGGGGCTCCTCTGGAAACACCATATATTTT.

The genes are TRBV30 and TRBJ1-2, with a tentative D call TRBD1 (5 bases). This CDR3 is 12 amino acids long. The germline V and J ends were trimmed by 1 base and 4 bases, with 7 bases remaining between them. Germline V gives CDR1 GTSNPN, CDR2 SVGIG (reference sequence). The CDR3 sequence: CAWSDTGYGYTF. In nucleotides, the CDR3 is TGTGCCTGGAGTGATACAGGCTATGGCTACACCTTC.